Included here is one T cell receptor (beta chain) sequence, with context. The entry originates in a study of shared clonotypes between healthy human individuals. Generated by immunoSEQ multiplex PCR, the TCRdb table keeps only in-frame clones and is missing some. The table includes roughly 400,000 clones, 90% to 97% detected once. V was cut by 7 bases and J by 4 bases, with 18 bases left in between. The length of the CDR3 is 15 residues. Germline CDR1 and CDR2: SEHNR and FQNEAQ (reference sequence). The chain employs TRBV7-9 and TRBJ2-3, with no clear D. The sequence was collected from a man aged 25-40 years in good health. Sample: memory CD8+ T cells sorted from blood. Subset in this sample: CD45RO+ cells pooled with CCR7-negative TemRA cells. The CDR3 reads CASTPTGSGADTQYF. Here the CDR3 DNA reads TGTGCCAGCACCCCCACCGGGTCTGGAGCAGATACGCAGTATTTT. Full variable domain (rest looked up from reference TRBV7-9 and TRBJ2-3): DTGVSQNPRHKITKRGQNVTFRCDPISEHNRLYWYRQTLGQGPEFLTYFQNEAQLEKSRLLSDRFSAERPKGSFSTLEIQRTEQGDSAMYLCASTPTGSGADTQYFGPGTRLTVL.